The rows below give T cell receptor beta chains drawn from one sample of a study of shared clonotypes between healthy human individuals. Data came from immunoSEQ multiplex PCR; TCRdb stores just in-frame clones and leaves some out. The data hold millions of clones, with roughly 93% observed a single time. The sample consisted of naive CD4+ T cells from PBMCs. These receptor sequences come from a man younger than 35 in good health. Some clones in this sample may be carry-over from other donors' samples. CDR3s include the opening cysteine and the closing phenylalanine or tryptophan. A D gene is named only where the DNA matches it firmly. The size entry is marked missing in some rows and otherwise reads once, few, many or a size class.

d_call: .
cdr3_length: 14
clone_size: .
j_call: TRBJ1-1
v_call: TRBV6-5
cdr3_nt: TGTGCCAGCAGTTACGACGAACAGCGGACTGAAGCTTTCTTT
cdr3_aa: CASSYDEQRTEAFF

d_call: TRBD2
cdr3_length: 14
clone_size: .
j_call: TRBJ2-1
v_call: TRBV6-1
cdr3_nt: TGTGCCAGCCTTCTAGCGGGAGGGCCGTATGAGCAGTTCTTC
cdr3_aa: CASLLAGGPYEQFF

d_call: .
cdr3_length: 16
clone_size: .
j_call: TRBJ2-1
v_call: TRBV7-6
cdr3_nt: TGTGCCAGCAGCTCCAGCTGGGGGTCTAGCTACAATGAGCAGTTCTTC
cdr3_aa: CASSSSWGSSYNEQFF

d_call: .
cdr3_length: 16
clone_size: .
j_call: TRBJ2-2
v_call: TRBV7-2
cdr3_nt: TGTGCCAGCAGCTTAATCGGTGTTAGTTCGGGCGGGGAGCTGTTTTTT
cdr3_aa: CASSLIGVSSGGELFF

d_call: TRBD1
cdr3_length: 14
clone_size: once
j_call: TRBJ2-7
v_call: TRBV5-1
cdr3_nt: TGCGCCAGCAGCGCCGGGACAGCGGTATACGAGCAGTACTTC
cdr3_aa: CASSAGTAVYEQYF

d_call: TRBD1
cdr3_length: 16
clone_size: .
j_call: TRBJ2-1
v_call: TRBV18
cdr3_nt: TGTGCCAGCTCACCACCATCAGGGGGCTCCTACAATGAGCAGTTCTTC
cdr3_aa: CASSPPSGGSYNEQFF

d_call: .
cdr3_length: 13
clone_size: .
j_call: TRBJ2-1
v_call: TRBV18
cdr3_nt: TGTGCCAGCTCACCGAGGCTTTTCGATGAGCAGTTCTTC
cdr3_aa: CASSPRLFDEQFF

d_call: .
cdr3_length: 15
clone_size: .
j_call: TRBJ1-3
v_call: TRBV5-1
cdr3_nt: TGCGCCAGCAGCTTGGTGCGGGACTCTGGAAACACCATATATTTT
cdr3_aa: CASSLVRDSGNTIYF

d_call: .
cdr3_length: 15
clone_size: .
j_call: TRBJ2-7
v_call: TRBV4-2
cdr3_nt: TGTGCCAGCAGCCTTGGGGTGGGGGATTCCTACGAGCAGTACTTC
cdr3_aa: CASSLGVGDSYEQYF

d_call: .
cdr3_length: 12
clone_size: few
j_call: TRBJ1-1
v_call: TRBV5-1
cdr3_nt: TGCGCCAGCAGCTTAACTAACACTGAAGCTTTCTTT
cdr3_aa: CASSLTNTEAFF

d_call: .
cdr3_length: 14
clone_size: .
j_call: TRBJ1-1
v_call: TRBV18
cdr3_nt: TGTGCCAGCTCACCTTCTACTCCGGGAGGTGAAGCTTTCTTT
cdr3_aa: CASSPSTPGGEAFF

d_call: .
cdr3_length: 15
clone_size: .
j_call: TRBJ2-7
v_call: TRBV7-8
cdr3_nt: TGTGCCAGCACCAGAGGGGTGGGGGGCCCCTACGAGCAGTACTTC
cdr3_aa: CASTRGVGGPYEQYF

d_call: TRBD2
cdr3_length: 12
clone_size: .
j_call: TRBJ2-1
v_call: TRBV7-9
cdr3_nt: TGTGCCAGCACCTCTAGCGGGGGGGAGCAGTTCTTC
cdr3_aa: CASTSSGGEQFF

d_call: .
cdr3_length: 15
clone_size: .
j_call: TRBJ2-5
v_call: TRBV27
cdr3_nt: TGTGCCAGCAGTTTAGAGCCTTCACCCTGGGAGACCCAGTACTTC
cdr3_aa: CASSLEPSPWETQYF

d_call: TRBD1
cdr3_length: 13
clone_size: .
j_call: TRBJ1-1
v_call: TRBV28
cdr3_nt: TGTGCCAGCAGCCTGGGACAGACATCTGAAGCTTTCTTT
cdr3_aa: CASSLGQTSEAFF

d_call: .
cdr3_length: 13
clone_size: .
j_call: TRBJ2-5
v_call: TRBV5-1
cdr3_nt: TGCGCCAGCAGGAGACTACCCCAAGAGACCCAGTACTTC
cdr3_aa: CASRRLPQETQYF